The sequence of this TCR beta chain was determined in a study of beta chain features in type 1 diabetes. This clone appeared many times. Its matching antigen is unknown. The study, taken as a whole, reports: Within each of all four CD4+ subsets, Type 1 diabetes patients had TCRB CDR3s that were moderately but significantly shorter. PCR may have favored shorter templates equally in patients and controls.

The authors reverse transcribed all of the isolated RNA, so sequencing captured expressed TCRB transcripts. About 3.6 million reads per sample on average were obtained from naive, central memory and regulatory T cell samples. Some clones are missing from TCRdb's copy, which holds only in-frame ones; the method was immunoSEQ multiplex PCR. The table lists some 140,000 clones, about a tenth of them singletons. Stem cell-like memory, regulatory, central memory and naive CD4+ cells were sorted via CD45RO/CCR7/CD25/CD127/CD95/CD27. Sequencing was performed on central memory CD4+ T cells from blood. The receptor's source is a man younger than 35 in good health.

DNA of the CDR3: TGTGCCTGGAGTCGGTGGAACACCGGGGAGCTGTTTTTT. Translating gives CAWSRWNTGELFF. The V and J genes are TRBV30 and TRBJ2-2; D unresolved. The CDR3 totals 13 residues. V was cut by 2 bases and J by 1 base, with 5 bases left in between. Germline CDR1 and CDR2: GTSNPN and SVGIG (reference sequence).